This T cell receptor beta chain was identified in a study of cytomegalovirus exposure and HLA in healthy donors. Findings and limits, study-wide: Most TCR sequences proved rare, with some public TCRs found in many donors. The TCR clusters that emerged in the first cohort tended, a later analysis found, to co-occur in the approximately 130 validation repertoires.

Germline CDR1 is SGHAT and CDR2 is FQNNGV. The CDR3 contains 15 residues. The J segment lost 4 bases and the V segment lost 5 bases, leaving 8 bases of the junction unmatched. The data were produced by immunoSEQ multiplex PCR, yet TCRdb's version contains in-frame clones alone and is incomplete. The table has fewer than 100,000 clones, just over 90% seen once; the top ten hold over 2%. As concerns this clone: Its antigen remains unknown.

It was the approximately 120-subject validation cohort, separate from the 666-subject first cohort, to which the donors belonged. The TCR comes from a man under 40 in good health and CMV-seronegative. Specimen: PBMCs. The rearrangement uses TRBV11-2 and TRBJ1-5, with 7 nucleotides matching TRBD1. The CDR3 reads CASSLRDSPNQPQHF. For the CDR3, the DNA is TGTGCCAGCAGCCTGCGGGACAGCCCAAATCAGCCCCAGCATTTT.